A single sample gave rise to the 31 T cell receptor beta chains below, sequenced in a study of T cell repertoires in ileal Crohn's disease. The time point: proximal margin of the surgical specimen (macroscopically non-inflamed). The protocol was immunoSEQ multiplex PCR, while the TCRdb copy is restricted to in-frame clones and leaves out a portion. The sample shows 7,000 or so clones, roughly three quarters of them seen only once. Source material: ileal tissue. These receptor sequences come from an adult with Crohn's disease.

V is TRBV27 and J is TRBJ2-7; D possibly corresponds to TRBD1 (5 bases). CDR3 length equals 15 residues. With 2 bases removed from V and 7 bases from J, the gap between germline ends came to 18 bases. Germline assignment: CDR1 MNHEY and CDR2 SMNVEV (reference sequence). The CDR3 coding sequence is TGTGCCAGCAGTTTAAATATGCGTCAAGGGGATGAGCAGTACTTC. Translation: CASSLNMRQGDEQYF.

The V and J genes are TRBV6-1 and TRBJ1-1; 12 nucleotides align to TRBD1. The CDR3 covers 15 residues. V was clipped by 5 bases and J by 5 bases; unmatched bases: 6. Per germline, CDR1 MNHNS and CDR2 SASEGT. This CDR3 is CASSPGTGGWTEAFF. The CDR3, as DNA: TGTGCCAGCAGTCCCGGGACAGGGGGCTGGACTGAAGCTTTCTTT.

The chain has TRBV9 and TRBJ1-4, with 7 bases lining up with TRBD1. This CDR3 spans 12 amino acids. Unmatched junction bases numbered 2, after V lost 4 bases and J lost 8 bases. Per the germline V gene, CDR1 is SGDLS and CDR2 is YYNGEE. The CDR3 region has the DNA TGTGCCAGCAGCCTACAGGGGGAAAAACTGTTTTTT. Translation: CASSLQGEKLFF. The full variable domain, in which reference TRBV9 and TRBJ1-4 provide the parts outside the CDR3, is DSGVTQTPKHLITATGQRVTLRCSPRSGDLSVYWYQQSLDQGLQFLIQYYNGEERAKGNILERFSAQQFPDLHSELNLSSLELGDSALYFCASSLQGEKLFFGSGTQLSVL.

The sample holds a few counts of this clone. The gene calls are TRBV6-5 and TRBJ1-5, with a possible D match to TRBD1 (5 bases). V dropped 6 bases and J dropped 3 bases, with 15 bases sitting between them. The CDR3 covers 15 residues. Germline V gene sequence: CDR1 MNHEY, CDR2 SVGAGI. Written as DNA, the CDR3 is TGTGCCAGCAGCCTAGCGGGACGGGTCAATCAGCCCCAGCATTTT. This gives the protein CASSLAGRVNQPQHF.

In the case of this clone: Additional DNA sequences in this sample encode the identical CDR3. The chain uses TRBV6-5 and TRBJ1-1; no clear D gene. V lost 6 bases and J 2 bases, leaving 10 bases between the germline ends. There are 13 residues in the CDR3. The germline V gene has CDR1 MNHEY and CDR2 SVGAGI. CDR3 sequence: CASSRRANTEAFF. CDR3 DNA: TGTGCCAGCAGCCGCCGGGCAAACACTGAAGCTTTCTTT.

This chain uses TRBV6-6 with TRBJ1-5; D may be TRBD1 (5 bases). Germline V gene lookup returns CDR1 MNHNY and CDR2 SVGAGI (reference sequence). This CDR3 has 16 amino acids. Between the trimmed V and J ends, which lost 0 bases and 0 bases, there was a span of 9 bases. The CDR3 DNA sequence: TGTGCCAGCAGTTACTCTGGGGGAAATAGCAATCAGCCCCAGCATTTT. This sequence encodes CASSYSGGNSNQPQHF.

The rearrangement links TRBV10-2 to TRBJ1-1, with D uncertain. This CDR3 spans 14 amino acids. Per the germline V gene, CDR1 is WSHSY and CDR2 is SAAADI. Trimming left V 0 bases short and J 1 base short, with 6 bases between. CDR3 protein: CASSESNGNTEAFF. The DNA for the CDR3 is TGCGCCAGCAGTGAGTCGAACGGGAACACTGAAGCTTTCTTT.

The chain is built from TRBV28 and TRBJ2-2; D is unclear. Between the trimmed V and J ends, which lost 3 bases and 1 base, there was a span of 9 bases. Germline loops: CDR1 MDHEN, CDR2 SYDVKM. There are 15 residues in the CDR3. The CDR3 DNA sequence: TGTGCCAGCAGTTTCCTTGGGCGGAACACCGGGGAGCTGTTTTTT. Its translation is CASSFLGRNTGELFF.

The chain employs TRBV29-1 and TRBJ2-2; 9 positions match TRBD2. This CDR3 is 15 amino acids long. The ends lost 3 bases at V and 7 bases at J; junction bases unmatched: 9. Germline V gives CDR1 SQVTM, CDR2 ANQGSEA. CDR3 region: CSVDLGLASSGELFF. The CDR3 coding sequence is TGCAGCGTTGACCTGGGACTAGCTTCGAGCGGGGAGCTGTTTTTT.

The CDR3 spells CASSRRGEPQHF. The CDR3 coding sequence is TGTGCCAGCAGCCGGAGGGGGGAGCCCCAGCATTTT. This sequence joins TRBV7-2 and TRBJ1-5; tentative D call: TRBD1 (6 bases). Germline CDR1 is SGHTA and CDR2 is FQGNSA. V lost 5 bases to trimming and J lost 8 bases, with 10 bases between them. This CDR3 region has 12 residues.

V is TRBV16 and J is TRBJ2-7; possibly TRBD2 for D (6 bases). The CDR3 contains 15 residues. Germline V gene lookup returns CDR1 KGHSY and CDR2 FQNENV. Trimming pared 4 bases from V and 2 bases from J, leaving 15 bases between. CDR3 sequence reads: CASSPAGGLTYEQYF. The CDR3 DNA follows: TGTGCCAGCAGCCCGGCTGGGGGGTTGACCTACGAGCAGTACTTC.

This clone has a handful of counts. This rearrangement joins TRBV6-4 to TRBJ2-3; 12 nucleotides align to TRBD2. The CDR3 length is 16 residues. CDR1 is MRHNA and CDR2 is SNTAGT in the germline V gene. V lost 4 bases and J lost 3; bases outside the gene matches: 5. This CDR3 is CASSVTGTSGTDTQYF. CDR3 coding DNA: TGTGCCAGCAGTGTAACAGGGACTAGCGGGACAGATACGCAGTATTTT.

The rearrangement joins TRBV6-1 to TRBJ1-2; D call uncertain. Germline lookup yields CDR1 MNHNS and CDR2 SASEGT. The CDR3 extends over 12 amino acids. Trimming stripped 8 bases from V and 5 bases from J, with 12 bases between. The chain's CDR3 is CASSEPPYGYTF. CDR3 nucleotides: TGTGCCAGCTCAGAGCCTCCATATGGCTACACCTTC.

The rearrangement uses TRBV5-4 and TRBJ2-3, with TRBD2 matching 9 bases. This CDR3 is built from 16 residues. V dropped 3 bases and J dropped 2; count of bases not matched to a gene: 7. Germline CDR1 reads SGHNT; CDR2 reads YYREEE (reference sequence). Written as DNA, the CDR3 is TGTGCCAGCAGCTGGGGGCTAGCGGGATTCACAGATACGCAGTATTTT. Encoded protein: CASSWGLAGFTDTQYF. The full variable domain, in which reference TRBV5-4 and TRBJ2-3 provide the parts outside the CDR3, is ETGVTQSPTHLIKTRGQQVTLRCSSQSGHNTVSWYQQALGQGPQFIFQYYREEENGRGNFPPRFSGLQFPNYSSELNVNALELDDSALYLCASSWGLAGFTDTQYFGPGTRLTVL.

The chain employs TRBV7-8 and TRBJ2-4; possibly TRBD1 or TRBD2 for D (6 bases each). The V end was cut by 7 bases, the J end by 5 bases, with 18 bases between. Germline V gene sequence: CDR1 SGHVS, CDR2 FQNEAQ. There are 15 residues in the CDR3. CDR3 region: CASTPRSRGENIQYF. CDR3 nucleotides: TGTGCCAGCACCCCCAGGAGTAGGGGGGAAAACATTCAGTACTTC.

The chain combines TRBV28 with TRBJ1-4, with D hard to call. Germline CDR1 is MDHEN and CDR2 is SYDVKM. V lost 9 bases, J lost 3 bases, and 11 bases lay in between. The length of the CDR3 is 13 residues. This chain's CDR3 is CASKKDANEKLFF. In DNA form, the CDR3 reads TGTGCCAGTAAAAAGGACGCTAATGAAAAACTGTTTTTT. Together with reference TRBV28 and TRBJ1-4, the CDR3 gives the full variable domain: DVKVTQSSRYLVKRTGEKVFLECVQDMDHENMFWYRQDPGLGLRLIYFSYDVKMKEKGDIPEGYSVSREKKERFSLILESASTNQTSMYLCASKKDANEKLFFGSGTQLSVL.

This chain joins TRBV7-2 and TRBJ2-1; D might be TRBD1 or TRBD2, each matching 5 bases. The CDR3 is made up of 16 amino acids. From germline, CDR1 is SGHTA and CDR2 FQGNSA. The V end was cut by 6 bases, the J end by 8 bases, with 23 bases between. DNA for the CDR3: TGTGCCAGCAGTTTTAGCCGAGGGGTAGTTTCCCATGAGCAGTTCTTC. Its translation: CASSFSRGVVSHEQFF.

The chain uses TRBV18 and TRBJ1-1; 7 bases line up with TRBD1. Germline CDR1 and CDR2: KGHSH and LQKENI. CDR3 size: 17 residues. V was pared by 1 base and J by 2 bases, with 10 bases of the junction left unmatched. The CDR3 region has the DNA TGTGCCAGCTCACCACGCGGACAGGCATGGGGAAACACTGAAGCTTTCTTT. It encodes CASSPRGQAWGNTEAFF. The full variable domain, completed using reference TRBV18 and TRBJ1-1, is NAGVMQNPRHLVRRRGQEARLRCSPMKGHSHVYWYRQLPEEGLKFMVYLQKENIIDESGMPKERFSAEFPKEGPSILRIQQVVRGDSAAYFCASSPRGQAWGNTEAFFGQGTRLTVV.

V gene TRBV18 combines with J gene TRBJ2-1; no reliable D call. Looked up from germline, CDR1 is KGHSH and CDR2 is LQKENI. This CDR3 has 13 residues. The V gene lost 1 base and the J gene lost 8 bases, with 9 bases spanning the gap. Here the CDR3 DNA reads TGTGCCAGCTCACCACAATCAGGTGATGAGCAGTTCTTC. Its protein is CASSPQSGDEQFF.

The rearrangement uses TRBV6-1 and TRBJ1-3; D is unresolved. V lost 2 bases to trimming and J lost 1 base, with 12 bases between them. The germline V gene has CDR1 MNHNS and CDR2 SASEGT. The CDR3 is 16 amino acids. CDR3 coding DNA: TGTGCCAGCAGTGAACCGGGCCGAGGATCTGGAAACACCATATATTTT. It translates to CASSEPGRGSGNTIYF.

The rearrangement links TRBV14 to TRBJ2-5, with D unresolved. Germline-derived CDR1 and CDR2 are SGHDN and FVKESK. Deletions cut 5 bases from V and 5 bases from J, with 18 bases between. This CDR3 is 15 amino acids long. CDR3 protein: CASSLSGPMMETQYF. The CDR3 DNA reads as TGTGCCAGCAGCTTATCGGGCCCCATGATGGAGACCCAGTACTTC.

The chain combines TRBV29-1 with TRBJ1-4, with D tentatively TRBD1 (5 bases). Germline assignment: CDR1 SQVTM and CDR2 ANQGSEA. There are 14 residues in the CDR3. V gave up 3 bases and J gave up 6 bases, with 14 bases separating them. Here the CDR3 DNA reads TGCAGCGTTGATGGGGGGGTCCGGGATGAAAAACTGTTTTTT. This translates into CSVDGGVRDEKLFF.

The chain is built from TRBV5-1 and TRBJ2-5; a weak D match, TRBD2 (5 bases). The CDR3 is 15 residues long. Trimming took 3 bases from V and 2 from J, leaving 14 bases between them. Germline loops: CDR1 SGHRS, CDR2 YFSETQ. CDR3 residues: CASSSSRGLQETQYF. The CDR3 region has the DNA TGCGCCAGCAGCTCCTCCCGGGGTTTGCAAGAGACCCAGTACTTC.

The chain combines TRBV5-4 with TRBJ2-3; 9 bases line up with TRBD2. The V gene's germline CDR1 is SGHNT and CDR2 YYREEE (reference sequence). CDR3 length: 17 amino acids. The V and J ends lost 0 bases and 4 bases, in that order; junction bases with no gene match: 9. The CDR3 DNA reads TGTGCCAGCAGCTTGGAGGGTTCTAGCGGGATCTCAGATACGCAGTATTTT. Its protein is CASSLEGSSGISDTQYF.

V and J are TRBV7-6 and TRBJ2-5; no definite D call. This CDR3 is 12 amino acids long. Germline CDR1 and CDR2: SGHVS and FNYEAQ. V dropped 2 bases and J dropped 5 bases, with 6 bases sitting between them. DNA for the CDR3: TGTGCCAGCAGCTTATACTCGGAGACCCAGTACTTC. Residues: CASSLYSETQYF.

The chain joins TRBV19 to TRBJ2-4; no clear D. Trimming stripped 6 bases from V and 7 bases from J, with 13 bases between. The CDR3 sequence is 13 residues long. Germline loops: CDR1 LNHDA, CDR2 SQIVND (reference sequence). The CDR3: CASSAGATNIQYF. The CDR3 coding sequence is TGTGCCAGTAGCGCCGGAGCCACGAACATTCAGTACTTC.

The gene calls are TRBV15 and TRBJ1-3; D is possibly TRBD1 (6 bases). Between the trimmed V and J ends, which lost 8 bases and 4 bases, there was a span of 12 bases. CDR1 and CDR2 from the germline V gene are LNHNV and YYDKDF (reference sequence). The CDR3 sequence is 13 residues long. The CDR3, as DNA: TGTGCCACCGCCCCAAGGGGGGGAAACACCATATATTTT. Translation gives CATAPRGGNTIYF.

This chain connects TRBV4-1 to TRBJ2-1; D remains unclear. The CDR3 length is 15 residues. V lost 0 bases, J lost 1 base, and 7 bases lay in between. Germline assignment: CDR1 MGHRA and CDR2 YSYEKL. In DNA form, the CDR3 reads TGCGCCAGCAGCCAAGAGTTCAGTTCCTACAATGAGCAGTTCTTC. Residues: CASSQEFSSYNEQFF.

This clone is categorized as medium-sized. V and J are TRBV25-1 and TRBJ1-1; D uncertain. The V end was cut by 1 base, the J end by 2 bases, with 14 bases between. CDR3 length: 16 residues. Germline CDR1 reads MGHDK; CDR2 reads SYGVNS. CDR3 sequence (DNA): TGTGCCAGCAGTGAATTGGCGCTGGGGAGTAACACTGAAGCTTTCTTT. Residues: CASSELALGSNTEAFF.

V and J are TRBV7-3 and TRBJ2-7, with D unclear. The length of the CDR3 is 15 residues. V lost 0 bases, J lost 7 bases, and 16 bases lay in between. Germline CDR1 reads SGHTA; CDR2 reads FQGTGA. CDR3 protein: CASSLTPLLVDEQYF. The DNA of the CDR3 is TGTGCCAGCAGCTTAACACCCTTATTAGTGGATGAGCAGTACTTC. The variable domain in full, completed from reference TRBV7-3 and TRBJ2-7, reads GAGVSQTPSNKVTEKGKYVELRCDPISGHTALYWYRQSLGQGPEFLIYFQGTGAADDSGLPNDRFFAVRPEGSVSTLKIQRTERGDSAVYLCASSLTPLLVDEQYFGPGTRLTVT.

The chain is built from TRBV15 and TRBJ1-1; tentative D call: TRBD1 (6 bases). Trimming took off 4 bases at V and 0 bases at J, with 9 bases between the two ends. This CDR3 spans 14 amino acids. Germline lookup yields CDR1 LNHNV and CDR2 YYDKDF (reference sequence). The CDR3: CATSKQGMNTEAFF. The CDR3, as DNA: TGTGCCACCAGCAAGCAGGGGATGAACACTGAAGCTTTCTTT.